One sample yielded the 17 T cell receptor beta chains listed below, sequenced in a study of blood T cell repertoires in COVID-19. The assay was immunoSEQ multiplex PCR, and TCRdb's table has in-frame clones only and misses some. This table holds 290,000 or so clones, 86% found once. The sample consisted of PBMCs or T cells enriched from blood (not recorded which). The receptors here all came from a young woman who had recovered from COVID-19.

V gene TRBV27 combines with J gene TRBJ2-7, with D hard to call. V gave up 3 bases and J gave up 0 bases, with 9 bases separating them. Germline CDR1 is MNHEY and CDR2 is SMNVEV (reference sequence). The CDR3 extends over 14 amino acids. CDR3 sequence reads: CASSFLSSSYEQYF. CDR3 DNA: TGTGCCAGCAGTTTCCTTAGCAGCTCCTACGAGCAGTACTTC.

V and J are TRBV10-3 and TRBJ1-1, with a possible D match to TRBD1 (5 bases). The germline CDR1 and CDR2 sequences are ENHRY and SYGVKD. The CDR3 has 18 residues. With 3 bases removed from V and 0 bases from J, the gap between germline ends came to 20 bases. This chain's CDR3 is CAISDGGIRGSVNTEAFF. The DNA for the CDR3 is TGTGCCATCAGTGACGGTGGAATAAGGGGCTCGGTGAACACTGAAGCTTTCTTT.

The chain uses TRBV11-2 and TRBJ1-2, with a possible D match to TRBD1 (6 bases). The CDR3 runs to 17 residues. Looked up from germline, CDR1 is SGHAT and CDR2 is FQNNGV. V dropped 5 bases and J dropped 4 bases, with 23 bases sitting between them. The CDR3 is CASSPQWGGRGLYGYTF. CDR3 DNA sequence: TGTGCCAGCAGCCCACAATGGGGGGGCCGGGGGCTCTATGGCTACACCTTC. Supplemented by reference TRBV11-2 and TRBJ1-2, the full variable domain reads EAGVAQSPRYKIIEKRQSVAFWCNPISGHATLYWYQQILGQGPKLLIQFQNNGVVDDSQLPKDRFSAERLKGVDSTLKIQPAKLEDSAVYLCASSPQWGGRGLYGYTFGSGTRLTVV.

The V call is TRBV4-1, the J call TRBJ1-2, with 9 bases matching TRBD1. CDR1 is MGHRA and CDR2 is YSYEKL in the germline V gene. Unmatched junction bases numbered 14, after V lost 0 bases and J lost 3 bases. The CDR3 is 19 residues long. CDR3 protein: CASSQETGTGSLWYYGYTF. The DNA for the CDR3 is TGCGCCAGCAGCCAAGAGACCGGGACAGGGAGCCTTTGGTACTATGGCTACACCTTC.

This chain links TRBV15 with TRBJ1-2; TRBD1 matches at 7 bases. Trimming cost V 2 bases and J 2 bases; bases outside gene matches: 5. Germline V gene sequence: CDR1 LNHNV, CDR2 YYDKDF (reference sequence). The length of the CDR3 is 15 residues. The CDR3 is CATSRQIQGNYGYTF. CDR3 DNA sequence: TGTGCCACCAGCAGACAAATACAGGGGAACTATGGCTACACCTTC.

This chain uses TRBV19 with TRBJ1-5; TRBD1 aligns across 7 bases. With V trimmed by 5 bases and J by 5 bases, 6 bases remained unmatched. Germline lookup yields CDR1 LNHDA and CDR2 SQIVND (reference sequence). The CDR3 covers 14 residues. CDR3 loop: CASSPGTDDQPQHF. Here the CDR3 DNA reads TGTGCCAGTAGTCCGGGGACAGACGATCAGCCCCAGCATTTT.

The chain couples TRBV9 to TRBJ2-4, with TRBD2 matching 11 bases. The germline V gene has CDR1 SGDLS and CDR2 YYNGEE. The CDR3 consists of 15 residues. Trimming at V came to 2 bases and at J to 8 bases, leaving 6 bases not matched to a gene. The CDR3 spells CASSVNSGGAHIQYF. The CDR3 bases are TGTGCCAGCAGCGTCAATAGCGGGGGGGCGCACATTCAGTACTTC.

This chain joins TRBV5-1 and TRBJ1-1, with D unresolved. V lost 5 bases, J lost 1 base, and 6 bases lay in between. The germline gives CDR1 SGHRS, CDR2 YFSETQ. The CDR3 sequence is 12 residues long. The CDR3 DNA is TGCGCCAGCAGGAACTCGAACACTGAAGCTTTCTTT. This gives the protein CASRNSNTEAFF.

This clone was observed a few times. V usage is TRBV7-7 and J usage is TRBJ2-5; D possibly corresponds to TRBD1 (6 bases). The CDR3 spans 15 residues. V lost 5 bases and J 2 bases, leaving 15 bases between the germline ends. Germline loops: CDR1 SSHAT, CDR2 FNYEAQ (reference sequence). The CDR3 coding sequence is TGTGCCAGCAGCACACAGGGTTCCGGACAAGAGACCCAGTACTTC. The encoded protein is CASSTQGSGQETQYF.

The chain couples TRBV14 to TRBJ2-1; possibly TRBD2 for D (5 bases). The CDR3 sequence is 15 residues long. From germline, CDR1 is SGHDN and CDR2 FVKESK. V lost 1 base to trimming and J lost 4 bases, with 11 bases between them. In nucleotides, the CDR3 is TGTGCCAGCAGCCAAGTCGATCCGGGGTACAATGAGCAGTTCTTC. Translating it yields CASSQVDPGYNEQFF.

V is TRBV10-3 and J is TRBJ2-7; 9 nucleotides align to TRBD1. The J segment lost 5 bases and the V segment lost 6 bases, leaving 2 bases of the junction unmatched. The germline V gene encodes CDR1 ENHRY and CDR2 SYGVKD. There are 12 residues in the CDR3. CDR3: CAISWDRDEQYF. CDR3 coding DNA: TGTGCCATCAGCTGGGACAGGGACGAGCAGTACTTC.

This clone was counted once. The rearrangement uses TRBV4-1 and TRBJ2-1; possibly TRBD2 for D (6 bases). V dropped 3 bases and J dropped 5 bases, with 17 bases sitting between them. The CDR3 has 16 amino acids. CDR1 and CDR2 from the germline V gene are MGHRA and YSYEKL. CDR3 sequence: CASSHTPRGTHNEQFF. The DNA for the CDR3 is TGCGCCAGCAGCCACACCCCGCGGGGCACACACAATGAGCAGTTCTTC.

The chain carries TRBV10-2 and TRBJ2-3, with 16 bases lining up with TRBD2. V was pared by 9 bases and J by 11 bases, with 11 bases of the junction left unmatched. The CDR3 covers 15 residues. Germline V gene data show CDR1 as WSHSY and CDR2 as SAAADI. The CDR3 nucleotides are TGCGCCAGTTCCGGGACTAGCGGGAGGGCCAGTGGGCAGTATTTT. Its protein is CASSGTSGRASGQYF.

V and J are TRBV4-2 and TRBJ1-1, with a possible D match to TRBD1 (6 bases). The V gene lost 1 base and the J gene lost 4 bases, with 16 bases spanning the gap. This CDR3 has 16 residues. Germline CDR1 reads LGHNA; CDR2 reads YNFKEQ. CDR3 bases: TGTGCCAGCAGCCAAGCCTTACAGGGTGTGGTCACTGAAGCTTTCTTT. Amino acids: CASSQALQGVVTEAFF.

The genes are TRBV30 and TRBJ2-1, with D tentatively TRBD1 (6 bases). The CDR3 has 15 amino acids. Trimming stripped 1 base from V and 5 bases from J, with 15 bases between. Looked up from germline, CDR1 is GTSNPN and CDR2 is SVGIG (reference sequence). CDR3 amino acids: CAWSALWDNHNEQFF. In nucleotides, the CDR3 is TGTGCCTGGAGTGCCCTCTGGGACAATCACAATGAGCAGTTCTTC. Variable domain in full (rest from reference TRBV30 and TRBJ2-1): SQTIHQWPATLVQPVGSPLSLECTVEGTSNPNLYWYRQAAGRGLQLLFYSVGIGQISSEVPQNLSASRPQDRQFILSSKKLLLSDSGFYLCAWSALWDNHNEQFFGPGTRLTVL.

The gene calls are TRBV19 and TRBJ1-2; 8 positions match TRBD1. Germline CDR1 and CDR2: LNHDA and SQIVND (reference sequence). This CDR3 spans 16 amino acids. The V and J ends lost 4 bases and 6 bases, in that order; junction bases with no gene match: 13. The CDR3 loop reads CASSTFIRDRRDGYTF. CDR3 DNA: TGTGCCAGTAGTACGTTCATCCGGGACAGGAGGGATGGCTACACCTTC.

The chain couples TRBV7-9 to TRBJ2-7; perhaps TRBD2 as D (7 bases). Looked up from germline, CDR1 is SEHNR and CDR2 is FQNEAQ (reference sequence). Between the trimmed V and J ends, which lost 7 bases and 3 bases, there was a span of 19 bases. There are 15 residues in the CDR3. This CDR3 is CASTRAGASNYEQYF. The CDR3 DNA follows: TGTGCCAGCACGCGGGCGGGGGCCTCAAACTACGAGCAGTACTTC.